This entry is about one T cell receptor (beta chain). As yet, its antigen is unknown. One junction end disagrees with the germline gene, perhaps due to a read error. The germline V gene has CDR1 MNHNS and CDR2 SASEGT. The CDR3 is 17 residues long. This record belongs to a study of post-analysis software for immune sequencing data. On the study more broadly: The patients showed relapsing-remitting, secondary progressive and progressive-relapsing multiple sclerosis courses. Study-wide results and limits: A few TRBV segments, TRBV5-6, TRBV5-1 and TRBV20-1 among them, were found more frequent in patients than controls.

Included in the TCR beta cDNA libraries were unique molecular identifiers. TCRdb itself ran the PCR reads through MiXCR, one entry per CDR3 protein. The sample has roughly 670,000 distinct CDR3 sequences, approximately 59% seen once. This chain uses TRBV6-1 with TRBJ2-3, with 7 bases aligning to TRBD1. The origin of this receptor is a girl under 10 years old with multiple sclerosis. The sample was blood. DNA for the CDR3: TGTGTCAGCAGACGCATCATGGGGACAGTTAGCACAGATACGCAGTATTTT. This sequence encodes CVSRRIMGTVSTDTQYF.